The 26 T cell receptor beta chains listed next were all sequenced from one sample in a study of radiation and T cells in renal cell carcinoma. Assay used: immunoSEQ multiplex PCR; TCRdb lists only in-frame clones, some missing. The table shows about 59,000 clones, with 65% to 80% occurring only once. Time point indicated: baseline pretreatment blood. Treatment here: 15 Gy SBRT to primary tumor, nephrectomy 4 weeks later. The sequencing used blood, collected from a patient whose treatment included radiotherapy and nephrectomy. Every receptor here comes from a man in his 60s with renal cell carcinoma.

The CDR3 DNA reads TGCAGTGCTACCGGGAGGGAGACCCAGTACTTC. This codes for CSATGRETQYF. V usage is TRBV20-1 and J usage is TRBJ2-5; 7 nucleotides line up with TRBD2. V shed 4 bases and J 5 bases; nucleotides not matched to a gene: 1. CDR1 and CDR2 from the germline V gene are DFQATT and SNEGSKA (reference sequence). The CDR3 covers 11 residues.

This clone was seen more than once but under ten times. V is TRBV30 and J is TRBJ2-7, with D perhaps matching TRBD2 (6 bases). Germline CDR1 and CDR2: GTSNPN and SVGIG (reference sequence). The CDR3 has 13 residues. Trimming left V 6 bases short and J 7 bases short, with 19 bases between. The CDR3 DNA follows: TGTGCCTGTGGTCGGGACTGGGGCGGTGAGCAGTACGTC. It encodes CACGRDWGGEQYV.

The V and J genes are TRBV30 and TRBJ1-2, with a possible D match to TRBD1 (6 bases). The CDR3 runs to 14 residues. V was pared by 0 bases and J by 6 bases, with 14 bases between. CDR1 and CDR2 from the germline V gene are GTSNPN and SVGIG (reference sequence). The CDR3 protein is CAWSVRSGGHGYTF. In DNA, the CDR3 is TGTGCCTGGAGTGTAAGGTCCGGGGGCCATGGCTACACCTTC.

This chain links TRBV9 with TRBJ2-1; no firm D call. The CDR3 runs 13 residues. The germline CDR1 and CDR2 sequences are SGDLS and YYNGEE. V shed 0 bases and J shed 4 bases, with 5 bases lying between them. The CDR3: CASSVVGYNEQFF. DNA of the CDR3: TGTGCCAGCAGCGTAGTCGGGTACAATGAGCAGTTCTTC.

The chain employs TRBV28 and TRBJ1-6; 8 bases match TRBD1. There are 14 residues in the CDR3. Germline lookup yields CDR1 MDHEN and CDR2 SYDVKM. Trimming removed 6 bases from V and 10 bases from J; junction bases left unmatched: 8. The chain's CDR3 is CASRKGQELSPLHF. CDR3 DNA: TGTGCCAGCAGGAAGGGACAGGAACTGTCACCCCTCCACTTT.

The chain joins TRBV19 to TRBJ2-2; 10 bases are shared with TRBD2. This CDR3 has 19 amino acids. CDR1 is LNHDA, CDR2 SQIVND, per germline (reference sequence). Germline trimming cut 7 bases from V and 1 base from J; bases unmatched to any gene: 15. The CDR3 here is CASTDGVRSSGGNTGELFF. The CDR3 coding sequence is TGTGCCAGTACAGATGGGGTTCGGTCTAGCGGGGGGAACACCGGGGAGCTGTTTTTT.

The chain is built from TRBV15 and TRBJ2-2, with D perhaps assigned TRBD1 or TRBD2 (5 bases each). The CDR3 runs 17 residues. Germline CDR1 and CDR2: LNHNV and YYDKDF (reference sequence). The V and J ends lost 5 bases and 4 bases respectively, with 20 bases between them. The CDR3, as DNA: TGTGCCACCAGCGGGAAAACGGGGCTAGTGGGCACCGGGGAGCTGTTTTTT. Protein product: CATSGKTGLVGTGELFF.

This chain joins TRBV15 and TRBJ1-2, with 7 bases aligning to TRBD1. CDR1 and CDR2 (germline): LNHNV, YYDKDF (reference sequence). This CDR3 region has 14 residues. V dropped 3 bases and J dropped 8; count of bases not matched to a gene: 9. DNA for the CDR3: TGTGCCACCAGCAGGCCAGGGGGATCTGGCGGCTACACCTTC. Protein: CATSRPGGSGGYTF.

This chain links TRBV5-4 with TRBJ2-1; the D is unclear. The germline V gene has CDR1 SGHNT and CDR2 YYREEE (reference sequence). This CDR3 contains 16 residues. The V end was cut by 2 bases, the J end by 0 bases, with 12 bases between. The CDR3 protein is CASSLYSTGSYNEQFF. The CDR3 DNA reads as TGTGCCAGCAGCTTATATAGCACCGGCTCCTACAATGAGCAGTTCTTC.

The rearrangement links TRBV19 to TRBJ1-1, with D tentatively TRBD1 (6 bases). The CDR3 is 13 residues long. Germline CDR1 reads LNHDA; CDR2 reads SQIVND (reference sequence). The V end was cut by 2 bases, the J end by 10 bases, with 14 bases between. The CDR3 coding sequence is TGTGCCAGTAGTATACTTGGGGGCGCCGGAGCTTTCTTT. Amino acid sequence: CASSILGGAGAFF.

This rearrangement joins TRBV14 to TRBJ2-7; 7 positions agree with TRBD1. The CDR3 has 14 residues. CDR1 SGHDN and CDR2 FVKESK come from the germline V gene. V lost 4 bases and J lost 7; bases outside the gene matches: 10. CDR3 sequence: CASSRKTGLREQYF. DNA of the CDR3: TGTGCCAGCAGCCGGAAGACAGGGTTGAGGGAGCAGTACTTC.

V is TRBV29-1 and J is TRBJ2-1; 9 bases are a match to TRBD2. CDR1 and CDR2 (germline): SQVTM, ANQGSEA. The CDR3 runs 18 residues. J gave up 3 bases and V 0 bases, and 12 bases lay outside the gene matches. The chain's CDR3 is CSVEDERREGRYYNEQFF. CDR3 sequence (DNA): TGCAGCGTTGAAGATGAGCGGCGGGAGGGCCGCTACTACAATGAGCAGTTCTTC.

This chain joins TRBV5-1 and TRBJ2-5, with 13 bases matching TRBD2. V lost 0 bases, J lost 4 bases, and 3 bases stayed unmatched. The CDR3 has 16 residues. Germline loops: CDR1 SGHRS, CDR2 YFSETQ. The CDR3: CASSLGTSGSGETQYF. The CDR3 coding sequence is TGCGCCAGCAGCTTGGGGACTAGCGGGAGTGGAGAGACCCAGTACTTC.

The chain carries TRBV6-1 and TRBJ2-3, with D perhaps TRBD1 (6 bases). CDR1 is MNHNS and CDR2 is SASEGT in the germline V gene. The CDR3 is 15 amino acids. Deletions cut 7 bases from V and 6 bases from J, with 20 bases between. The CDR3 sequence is CASISLPGARDTQYF. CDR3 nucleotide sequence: TGTGCCAGCATCTCCCTCCCAGGGGCGCGTGATACGCAGTATTTT.

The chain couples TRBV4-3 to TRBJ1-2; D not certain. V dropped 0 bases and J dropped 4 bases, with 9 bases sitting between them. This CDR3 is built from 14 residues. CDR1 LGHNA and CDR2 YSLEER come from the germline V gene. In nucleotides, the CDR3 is TGCGCCAGCAGCCAAGAGGTGTCCATCTATGGCTACACCTTC. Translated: CASSQEVSIYGYTF.

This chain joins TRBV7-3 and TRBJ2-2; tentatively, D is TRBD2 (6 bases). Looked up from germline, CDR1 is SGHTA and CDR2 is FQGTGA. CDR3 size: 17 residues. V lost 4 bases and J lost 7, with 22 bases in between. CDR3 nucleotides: TGTGCCAGCAGCTCCTCCAGCGGGTCCGGGAGCGTCGGGGAGCTGTTTTTT. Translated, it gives CASSSSSGSGSVGELFF.

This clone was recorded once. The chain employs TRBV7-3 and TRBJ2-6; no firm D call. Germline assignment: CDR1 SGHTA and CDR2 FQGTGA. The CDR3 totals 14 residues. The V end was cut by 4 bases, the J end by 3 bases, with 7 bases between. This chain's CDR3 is CASSSPYGANVLTF. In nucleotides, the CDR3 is TGTGCCAGCAGCTCCCCGTATGGGGCCAACGTCCTGACTTTC.

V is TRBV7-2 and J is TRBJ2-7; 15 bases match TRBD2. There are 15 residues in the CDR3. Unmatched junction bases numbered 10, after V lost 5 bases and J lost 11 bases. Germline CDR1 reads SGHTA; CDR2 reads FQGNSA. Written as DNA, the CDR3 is TGTGCCAGCAGCCTCCCCGGGACTAGCGGGGGGTCCAAGTACTTC. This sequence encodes CASSLPGTSGGSKYF.

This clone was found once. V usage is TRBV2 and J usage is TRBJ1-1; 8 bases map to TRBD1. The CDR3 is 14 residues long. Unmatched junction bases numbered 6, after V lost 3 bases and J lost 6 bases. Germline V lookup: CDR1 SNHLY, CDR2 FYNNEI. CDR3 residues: CASSDGRGLAEAFF. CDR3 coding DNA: TGTGCCAGCAGTGACGGCAGGGGGCTGGCTGAAGCTTTCTTT.

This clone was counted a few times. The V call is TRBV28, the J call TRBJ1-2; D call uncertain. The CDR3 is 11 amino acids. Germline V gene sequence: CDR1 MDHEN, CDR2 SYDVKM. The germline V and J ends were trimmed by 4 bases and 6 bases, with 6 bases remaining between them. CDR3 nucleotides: TGTGCCAGCAGTTACAAAGATGGCTACACCTTC. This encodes CASSYKDGYTF.

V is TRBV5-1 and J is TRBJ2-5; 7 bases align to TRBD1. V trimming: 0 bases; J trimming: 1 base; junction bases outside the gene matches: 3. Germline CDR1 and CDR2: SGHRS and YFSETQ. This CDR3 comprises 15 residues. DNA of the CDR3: TGCGCCAGCAGCTTGGGGGGACAGAGCCAAGAGACCCAGTACTTC. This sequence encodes CASSLGGQSQETQYF.

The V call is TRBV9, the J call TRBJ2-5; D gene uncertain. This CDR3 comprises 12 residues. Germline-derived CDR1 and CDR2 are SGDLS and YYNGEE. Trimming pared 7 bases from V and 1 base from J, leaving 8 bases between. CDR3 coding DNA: TGTGCCAGCGCGCAGCCCCAAGAGACCCAGTACTTC. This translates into CASAQPQETQYF.

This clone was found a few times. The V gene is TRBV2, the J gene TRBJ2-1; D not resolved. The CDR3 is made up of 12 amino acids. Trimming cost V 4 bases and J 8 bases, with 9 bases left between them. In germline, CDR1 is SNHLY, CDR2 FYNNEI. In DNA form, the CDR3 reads TGTGCCAGCAGTGTATCAGGCGATGAGCAGTTCTTC. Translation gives CASSVSGDEQFF.

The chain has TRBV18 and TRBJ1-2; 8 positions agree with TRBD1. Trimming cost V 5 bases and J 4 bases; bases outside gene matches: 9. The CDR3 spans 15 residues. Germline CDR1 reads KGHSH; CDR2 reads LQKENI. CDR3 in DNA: TGTGCCAGCTCAACCGGGGACAGGATCCCCTATGGCTACACCTTC. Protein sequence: CASSTGDRIPYGYTF.

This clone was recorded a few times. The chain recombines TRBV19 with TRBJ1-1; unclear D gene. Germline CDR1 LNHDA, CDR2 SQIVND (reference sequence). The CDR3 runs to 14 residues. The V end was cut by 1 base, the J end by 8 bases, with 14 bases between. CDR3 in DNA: TGTGCCAGTAGTATAGGGTCTTGGGCCAGAGAAGCTTTCTTT. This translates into CASSIGSWAREAFF.

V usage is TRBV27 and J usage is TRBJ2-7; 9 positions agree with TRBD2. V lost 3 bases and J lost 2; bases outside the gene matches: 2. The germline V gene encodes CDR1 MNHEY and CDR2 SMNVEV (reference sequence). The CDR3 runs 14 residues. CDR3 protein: CASSFGGGAYEQYF. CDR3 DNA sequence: TGTGCCAGCAGTTTCGGCGGGGGGGCCTACGAGCAGTACTTC.